This TCR beta chain was identified during a study of graft-versus-host responses after intestinal transplantation. Notes on the study in general: Some patients had graft-donor T cell macrochimerism, and their allografts showed high graft-versus-host to host-versus-graft clonal ratios.

The CDR3 runs to 12 residues. CDR1 and CDR2 (germline): SNHLY, FYNNEI. About this clone itself: The target antigen is unknown. The junction departs from the called germline gene at one end, perhaps through a read error.

The protocol was immunoSEQ multiplex PCR, while the TCRdb copy is restricted to in-frame clones and leaves out a portion. The table shows just under 55,000 clones, with more than 80% occurring only once. This chain uses TRBV2 with TRBJ2-3, with D possibly being TRBD1 or TRBD2 (5 bases each). Material: PBMCs, obtained more than 650 days after intestinal transplant. This TCR derives from a human patient who received an intestinal transplant, so some T cells may come from the graft donor. The CDR3 nucleotides read TGTGCCAGCAGAGGGGAGACAGTTACGCAGTATTTT. Amino acids: CASRGETVTQYF.